What follows is one T cell receptor (beta chain) and its context. What it binds is not known. The record originates from a study of immune evolution from preneoplasia to lung adenocarcinoma. Overall study: HLA loss of heterozygosity: roughly 6.4% AIS, 15% MIA, about 30% ADC, none AAH.

Macro-dissection enriched premalignant or tumor cells before nucleic acid extraction. Study-wide results and limits: From normal lung to invasive adenocarcinoma, top clone frequencies appeared to decrease. Later-stage lesions seemingly showed higher T cell density and diversity than normal lung.

J was trimmed by 9 bases and V by 0 bases; bases with no gene match: 6. Germline-derived CDR1 and CDR2 are LNHNV and YYDKDF (reference sequence). This CDR3 region has 16 residues. Sequenced by immunoSEQ multiplex PCR; TCRdb stores in-frame clones only, minus some. Here the sample spans about 4,900 clones, about 70% being singletons. The TCR originated in a person aged 60 to 80 with lung adenocarcinoma. The V call is TRBV15, the J call TRBJ2-3; 13 bases match TRBD2. The sequenced sample consisted of FFPE minimally invasive lung adenocarcinoma tissue. CDR3 sequence reads: CATSRERLAGGRTQYF. The CDR3 DNA sequence: TGTGCCACCAGCAGAGAGCGACTAGCGGGGGGTAGAACGCAGTATTTT.